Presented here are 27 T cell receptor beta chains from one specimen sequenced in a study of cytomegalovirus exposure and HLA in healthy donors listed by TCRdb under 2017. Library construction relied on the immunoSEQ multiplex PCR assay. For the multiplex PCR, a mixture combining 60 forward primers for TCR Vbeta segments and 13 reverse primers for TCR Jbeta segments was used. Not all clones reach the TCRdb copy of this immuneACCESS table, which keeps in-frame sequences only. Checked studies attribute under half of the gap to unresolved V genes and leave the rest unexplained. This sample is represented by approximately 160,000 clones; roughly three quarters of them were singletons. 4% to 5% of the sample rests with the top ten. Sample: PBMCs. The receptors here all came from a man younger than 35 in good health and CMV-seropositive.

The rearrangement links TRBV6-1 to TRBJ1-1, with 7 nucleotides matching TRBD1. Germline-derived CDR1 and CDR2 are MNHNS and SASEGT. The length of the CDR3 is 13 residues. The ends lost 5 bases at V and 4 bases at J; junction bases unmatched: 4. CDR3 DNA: TGTGCCAGCAGTCAGGACAGGAGCACTGAAGCTTTCTTT. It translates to CASSQDRSTEAFF.

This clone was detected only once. The CDR3 sequence: CASSPALARRTDTQYF. The CDR3 coding sequence is TGCGCCAGCAGCCCAGCTCTAGCGAGGAGGACAGATACGCAGTATTTT. The chain links TRBV5-1 to TRBJ2-3, with D possibly matching TRBD2 (6 bases). V lost 4 bases and J 3 bases, leaving 18 bases between the germline ends. From germline, CDR1 is SGHRS and CDR2 YFSETQ. CDR3 length equals 16 residues.

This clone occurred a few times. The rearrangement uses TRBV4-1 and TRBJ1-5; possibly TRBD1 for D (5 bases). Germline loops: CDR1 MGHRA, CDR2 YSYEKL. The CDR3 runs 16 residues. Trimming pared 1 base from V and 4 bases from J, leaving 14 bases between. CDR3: CASSQGGRRPNQPQHF. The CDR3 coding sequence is TGCGCCAGCAGCCAAGGGGGCCGACGGCCAAATCAGCCCCAGCATTTT.

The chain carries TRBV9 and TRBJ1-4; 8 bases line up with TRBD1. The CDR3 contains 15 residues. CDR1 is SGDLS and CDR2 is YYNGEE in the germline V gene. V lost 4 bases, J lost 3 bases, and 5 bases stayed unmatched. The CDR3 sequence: CASSPYRGANEKLFF. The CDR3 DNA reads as TGTGCCAGCAGCCCCTACAGGGGGGCTAATGAAAAACTGTTTTTT.

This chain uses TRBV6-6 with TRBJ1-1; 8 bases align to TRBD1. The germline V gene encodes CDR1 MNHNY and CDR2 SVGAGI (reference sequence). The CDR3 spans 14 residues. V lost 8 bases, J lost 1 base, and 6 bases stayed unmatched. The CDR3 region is CASCAGQGNTEAFF. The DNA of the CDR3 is TGTGCCAGCTGTGCTGGACAGGGGAACACTGAAGCTTTCTTT.

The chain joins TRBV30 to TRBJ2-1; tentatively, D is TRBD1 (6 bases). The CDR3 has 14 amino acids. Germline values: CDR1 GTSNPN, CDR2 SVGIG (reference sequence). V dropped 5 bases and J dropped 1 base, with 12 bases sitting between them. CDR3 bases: TGTGCCTGGGCAGGGGTTCTTTCCTACAATGAGCAGTTCTTC. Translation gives CAWAGVLSYNEQFF.

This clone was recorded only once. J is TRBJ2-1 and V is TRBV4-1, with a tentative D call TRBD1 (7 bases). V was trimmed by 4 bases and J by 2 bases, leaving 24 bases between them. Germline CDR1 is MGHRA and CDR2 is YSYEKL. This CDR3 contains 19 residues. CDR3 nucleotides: TGCGCCAGCAGCCCCCAGGGGGGAGGCGGGTCGAACGCCTACAATGAGCAGTTCTTC. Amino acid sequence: CASSPQGGGGSNAYNEQFF.

The CDR3 DNA is TGTGCCAGCAGTTTACAGGGCGGGAACACTGAAGCTTTCTTT. It yields the protein CASSLQGGNTEAFF. The rearrangement uses TRBV27 and TRBJ1-1, with D perhaps TRBD1 (5 bases). CDR3 length: 14 amino acids. Deletions cut 2 bases from V and 1 base from J, with 8 bases between. Germline CDR1 is MNHEY and CDR2 is SMNVEV (reference sequence).

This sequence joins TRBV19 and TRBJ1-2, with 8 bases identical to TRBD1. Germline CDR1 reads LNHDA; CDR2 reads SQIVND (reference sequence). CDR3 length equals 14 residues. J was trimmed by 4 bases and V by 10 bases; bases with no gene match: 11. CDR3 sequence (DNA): TGTGCCACTAAATCAGGGGGCTCTAGCTATGGCTACACCTTC. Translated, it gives CATKSGGSSYGYTF.

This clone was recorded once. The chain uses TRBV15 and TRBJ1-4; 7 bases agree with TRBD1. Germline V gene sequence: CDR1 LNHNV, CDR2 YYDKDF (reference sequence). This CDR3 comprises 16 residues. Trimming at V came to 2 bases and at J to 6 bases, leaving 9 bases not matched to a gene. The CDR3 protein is CATSRPFRGVDEKLFF. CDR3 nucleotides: TGTGCCACCAGCAGACCCTTCAGGGGGGTTGATGAAAAACTGTTTTTT. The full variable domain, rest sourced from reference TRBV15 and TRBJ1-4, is DAMVIQNPRYQVTQFGKPVTLSCSQTLNHNVMYWYQQKSSQAPKLLFHYYDKDFNNEADTPDNFQSRRPNTSFCFLDIRSPGLGDTAMYLCATSRPFRGVDEKLFFGSGTQLSVL.

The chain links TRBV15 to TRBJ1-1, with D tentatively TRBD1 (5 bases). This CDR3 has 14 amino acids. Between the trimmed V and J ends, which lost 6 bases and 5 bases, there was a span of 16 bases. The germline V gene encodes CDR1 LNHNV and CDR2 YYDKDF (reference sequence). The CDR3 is CATRLRGGGTEAFF. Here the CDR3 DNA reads TGTGCCACCAGACTTCGGGGGGGTGGAACTGAAGCTTTCTTT. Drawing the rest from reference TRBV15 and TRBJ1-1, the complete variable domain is DAMVIQNPRYQVTQFGKPVTLSCSQTLNHNVMYWYQQKSSQAPKLLFHYYDKDFNNEADTPDNFQSRRPNTSFCFLDIRSPGLGDTAMYLCATRLRGGGTEAFFGQGTRLTVV.

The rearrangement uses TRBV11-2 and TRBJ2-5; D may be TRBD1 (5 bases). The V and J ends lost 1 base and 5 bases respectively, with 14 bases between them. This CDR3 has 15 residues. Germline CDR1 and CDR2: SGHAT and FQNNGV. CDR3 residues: CASSLVDSSAETQYF. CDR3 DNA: TGTGCCAGCAGCTTAGTCGACAGCTCAGCGGAGACCCAGTACTTC.

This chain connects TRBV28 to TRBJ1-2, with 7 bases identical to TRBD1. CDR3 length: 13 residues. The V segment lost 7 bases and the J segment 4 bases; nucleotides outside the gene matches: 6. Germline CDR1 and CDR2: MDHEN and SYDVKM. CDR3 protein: CASTGGSSYGYTF. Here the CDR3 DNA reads TGTGCCAGCACAGGGGGTAGTAGCTATGGCTACACCTTC.

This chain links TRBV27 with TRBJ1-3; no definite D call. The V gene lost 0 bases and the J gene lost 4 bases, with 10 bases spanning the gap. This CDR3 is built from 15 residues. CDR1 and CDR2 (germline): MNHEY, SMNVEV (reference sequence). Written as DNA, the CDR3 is TGTGCCAGCAGTTTATCTACGCTACCCGGAAACACCATATATTTT. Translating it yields CASSLSTLPGNTIYF.

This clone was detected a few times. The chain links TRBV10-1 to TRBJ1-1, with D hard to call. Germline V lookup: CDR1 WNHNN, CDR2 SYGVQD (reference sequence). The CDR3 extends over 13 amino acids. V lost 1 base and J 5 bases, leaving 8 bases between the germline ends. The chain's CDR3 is CASSEFLGTEAFF. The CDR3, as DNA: TGCGCCAGCAGTGAGTTTCTAGGAACTGAAGCTTTCTTT.

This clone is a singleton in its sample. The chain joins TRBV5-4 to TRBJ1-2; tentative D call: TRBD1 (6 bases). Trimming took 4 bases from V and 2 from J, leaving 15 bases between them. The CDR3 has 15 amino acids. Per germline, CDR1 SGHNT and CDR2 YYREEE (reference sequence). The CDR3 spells CASSPLIQGNYGYTF. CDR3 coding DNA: TGTGCCAGCAGCCCTCTTATTCAGGGGAACTATGGCTACACCTTC. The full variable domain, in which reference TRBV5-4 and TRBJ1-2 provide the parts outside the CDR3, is ETGVTQSPTHLIKTRGQQVTLRCSSQSGHNTVSWYQQALGQGPQFIFQYYREEENGRGNFPPRFSGLQFPNYSSELNVNALELDDSALYLCASSPLIQGNYGYTFGSGTRLTVV.

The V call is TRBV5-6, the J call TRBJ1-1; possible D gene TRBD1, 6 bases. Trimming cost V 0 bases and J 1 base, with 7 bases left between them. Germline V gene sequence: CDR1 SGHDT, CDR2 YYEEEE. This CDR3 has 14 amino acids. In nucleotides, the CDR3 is TGTGCCAGCAGCTTGGTGGGACAGAACACTGAAGCTTTCTTT. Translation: CASSLVGQNTEAFF.

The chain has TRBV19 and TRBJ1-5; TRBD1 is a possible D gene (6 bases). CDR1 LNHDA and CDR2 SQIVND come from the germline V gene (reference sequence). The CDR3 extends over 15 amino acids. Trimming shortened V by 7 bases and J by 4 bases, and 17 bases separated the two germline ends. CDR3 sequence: CASTTRGGQNQPQHF. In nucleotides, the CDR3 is TGTGCCAGTACCACTAGAGGAGGACAGAATCAGCCCCAGCATTTT.

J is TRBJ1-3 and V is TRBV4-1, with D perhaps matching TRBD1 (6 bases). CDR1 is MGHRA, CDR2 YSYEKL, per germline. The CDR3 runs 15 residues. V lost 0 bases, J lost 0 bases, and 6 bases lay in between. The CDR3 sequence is CASSQEGHSGNTIYF. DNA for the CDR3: TGCGCCAGCAGCCAAGAGGGACACTCTGGAAACACCATATATTTT.

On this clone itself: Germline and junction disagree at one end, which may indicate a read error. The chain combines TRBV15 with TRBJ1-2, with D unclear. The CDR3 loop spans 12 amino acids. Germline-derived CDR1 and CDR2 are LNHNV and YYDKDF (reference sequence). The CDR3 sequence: CATSRDAAELAF. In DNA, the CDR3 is TGTGCCACCAGCAGAGATGCGGCAGAACTAGCCTTC.

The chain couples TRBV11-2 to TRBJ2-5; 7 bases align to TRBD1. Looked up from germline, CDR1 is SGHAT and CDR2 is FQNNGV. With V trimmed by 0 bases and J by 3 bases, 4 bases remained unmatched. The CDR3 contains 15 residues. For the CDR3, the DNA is TGTGCCAGCAGCTTAGAAGGGACAGAGAAAGAGACCCAGTACTTC. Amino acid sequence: CASSLEGTEKETQYF.

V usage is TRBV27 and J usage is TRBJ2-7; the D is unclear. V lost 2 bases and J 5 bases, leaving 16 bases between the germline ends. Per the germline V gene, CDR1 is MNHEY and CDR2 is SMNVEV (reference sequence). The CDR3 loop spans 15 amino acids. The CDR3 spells CASSLIAPWSHEQYV. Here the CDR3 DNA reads TGTGCCAGCAGTTTAATAGCCCCTTGGTCGCACGAGCAGTACGTC.

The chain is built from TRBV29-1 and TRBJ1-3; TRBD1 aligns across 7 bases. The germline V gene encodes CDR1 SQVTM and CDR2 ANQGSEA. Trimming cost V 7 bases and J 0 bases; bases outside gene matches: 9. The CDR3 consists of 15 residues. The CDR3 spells CSALRTGASGNTIYF. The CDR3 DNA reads TGCAGCGCCCTGAGGACAGGCGCCTCTGGAAACACCATATATTTT.

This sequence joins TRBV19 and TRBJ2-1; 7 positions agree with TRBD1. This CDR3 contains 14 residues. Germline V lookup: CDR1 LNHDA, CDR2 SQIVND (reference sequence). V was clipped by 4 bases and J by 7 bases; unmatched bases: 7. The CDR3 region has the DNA TGTGCCAGTAGTAGCGACAGGGTATGGAATGAGCAGTTCTTC. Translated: CASSSDRVWNEQFF.

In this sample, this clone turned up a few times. The CDR3 DNA follows: TGTGCCAGCAGTGAAGACTTAGGGGGTAGAACAACTAATGAAAAACTGTTTTTT. It yields the protein CASSEDLGGRTTNEKLFF. The rearrangement links TRBV6-1 to TRBJ1-4; possible D gene TRBD1, 6 bases. The CDR3 loop spans 18 amino acids. The V gene lost 1 base and the J gene lost 0 bases, with 15 bases spanning the gap. Germline V gives CDR1 MNHNS, CDR2 SASEGT.

The CDR3 DNA sequence: TGTGCCAGCATCTACAGGGGGAACACTGAAGCTTTCTTT. Translated: CASIYRGNTEAFF. This sequence joins TRBV7-9 and TRBJ1-1; 7 bases match TRBD1. This CDR3 is 13 amino acids long. V trimming: 7 bases; J trimming: 1 base; junction bases outside the gene matches: 3. Germline V CDR1 and CDR2: SEHNR, FQNEAQ (reference sequence).

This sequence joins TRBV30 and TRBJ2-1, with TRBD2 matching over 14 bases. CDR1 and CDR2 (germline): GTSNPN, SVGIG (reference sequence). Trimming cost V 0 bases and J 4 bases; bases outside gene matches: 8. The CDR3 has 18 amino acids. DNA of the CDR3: TGTGCCTGGAGTGTATCCCGACTAGCGGGAGGGTTTTACAATGAGCAGTTCTTC. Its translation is CAWSVSRLAGGFYNEQFF.